The following is a T cell receptor (beta chain) sequence with its context. Its matching antigen is unknown. The data stem from a study of OX40 agonist ivuxolimab in advanced cancers. The overall study: Melanoma, hepatocellular carcinoma, head and neck or renal cell cancer occurred in dose-escalation patients. Overall study findings and caveats: In the 0.1-3.0 mg/kg groups, partial responders showed among the lowest expansion.

Autoimmune disease history or systemic immunosuppression meant exclusion. The investigators sampled blood at baseline, at cycle 4 day 1, and at cycle 7 day 1. Measured with immunoSEQ multiplex PCR; TCRdb has only the in-frame clones, and not every one. The repertoire holds almost 70,000 clones, with approximately 90% as singletons. This material consisted of CD4+ or CD8+ T cells sorted from blood, taken in a trial of the OX40 agonist ivuxolimab. This TCR derives from an adult with an advanced solid tumor such as melanoma, head and neck, liver or kidney cancer.

The CDR3 reads CASSSTGEEQPQHF. The CDR3 coding sequence is TGTGCCAGCAGTTCGACAGGAGAGGAGCAGCCCCAGCATTTT. This rearrangement joins TRBV6-5 to TRBJ1-5, with TRBD1 as a possible D gene (6 bases). The CDR3 covers 14 residues. Germline V gives CDR1 MNHEY, CDR2 SVGAGI. V was trimmed by 4 bases and J by 7 bases, leaving 14 bases between them.